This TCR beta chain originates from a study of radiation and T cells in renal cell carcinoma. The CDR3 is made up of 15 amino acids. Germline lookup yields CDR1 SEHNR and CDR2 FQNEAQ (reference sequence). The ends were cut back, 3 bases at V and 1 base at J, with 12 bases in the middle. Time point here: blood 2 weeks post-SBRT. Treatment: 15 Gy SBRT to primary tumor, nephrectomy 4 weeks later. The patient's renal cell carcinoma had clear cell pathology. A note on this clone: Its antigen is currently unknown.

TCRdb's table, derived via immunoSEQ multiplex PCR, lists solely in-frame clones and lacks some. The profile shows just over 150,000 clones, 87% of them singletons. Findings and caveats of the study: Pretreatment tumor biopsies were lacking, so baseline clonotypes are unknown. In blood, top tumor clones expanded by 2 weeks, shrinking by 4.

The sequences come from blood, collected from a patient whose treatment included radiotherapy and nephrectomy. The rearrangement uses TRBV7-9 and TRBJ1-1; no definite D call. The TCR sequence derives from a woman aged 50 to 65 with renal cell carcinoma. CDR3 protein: CASSFASRGNTEAFF. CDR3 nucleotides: TGTGCCAGCAGCTTCGCCTCCCGGGGGAACACTGAAGCTTTCTTT.